The sequence of this TCR beta chain was determined in a study of prognosis after radiotherapy for stage I lung cancer. Study context: The enrollment of patients with stage I non-small cell lung cancer occurred between April 2018 and 2019. Each non-small cell lung cancer patient was deemed medically inoperable. At a biologically effective dose of at least 100 Gy and in 3 to 5 fractions, SBRT was the radiotherapy delivered.

This clonotype was seen a few times. A read error is possible here, since a much larger clone lies one base away. Disease was node-negative on CT and PET/CT in all patients; none had prior chemotherapy, radiotherapy or other malignancies. Two-round multiplex PCR, the amplification method, yielded TCR beta CDR3 from genomic DNA. Amplification in first-round PCR relied on primers specific to each TRBV and TRBJ gene. TCRdb redid the calling of the multiplex PCR reads with MiXCR, one entry per CDR3 protein. The data show some 25,000 distinct CDR3 sequences, with 35% to 40% seen just once and approximately 60% held by the top ten. CDR3 length equals 14 residues. Germline V gene sequence: CDR1 SGHVS, CDR2 FNYEAQ.

This TCR was recovered from a donor at least 50 years old with non-small cell lung cancer. This rearrangement joins TRBV7-6 to TRBJ2-2; a possible D gene is TRBD1 (6 bases). The source was PBMCs, collected before or after stereotactic body radiation therapy (not recorded which). CDR3 DNA: TGTGCCAGCAGCTCTCTTGGGGGCACCGGGGAGCCGTTTTTT. This encodes CASSSLGGTGEPFF.